These 19 T cell receptor beta chains originate from one sample sequenced in a study of blood T cell repertoires in COVID-19. The assay was immunoSEQ multiplex PCR, and TCRdb's table has in-frame clones only and misses some. The table includes hundreds of thousands of clones, 80% to 90% detected once. Sequenced sample: peripheral blood. These receptors were taken from a man older than 75 with acute or convalescent COVID-19.

The rearrangement joins TRBV9 to TRBJ2-1; 15 positions match TRBD2. This CDR3 is built from 16 residues. CDR1 and CDR2 from the germline V gene are SGDLS and YYNGEE. J lost 9 bases, V lost 3 bases, and 7 bases had no gene match. The CDR3: CASSDRTSGGAREQFF. DNA for the CDR3: TGTGCCAGCAGCGATCGGACTAGCGGGGGGGCCCGTGAGCAGTTCTTC.

The rearrangement uses TRBV3-1 (or the pseudogene TRBV3-2) and TRBJ1-1; D gene uncertain. From germline, CDR1 is LGHDT and CDR2 YNNKEL (reference sequence). V lost 0 bases, J lost 1 base, and 15 bases lay in between. This CDR3 comprises 17 residues. CDR3 in amino acids: CASSQDLKRVANTEAFF. DNA of the CDR3: TGTGCCAGCAGCCAAGATCTAAAACGGGTAGCGAACACTGAAGCTTTCTTT.

This chain joins TRBV5-4 and TRBJ2-7; a weak D match, TRBD2 (6 bases). Between the trimmed V and J ends, which lost 0 bases and 5 bases, there was a span of 12 bases. Germline values: CDR1 SGHNT, CDR2 YYREEE (reference sequence). There are 14 residues in the CDR3. The CDR3 region is CASSLAGVSHEQYF. Here the CDR3 DNA reads TGTGCCAGCAGCTTGGCGGGAGTATCCCACGAGCAGTACTTC.

The genes are TRBV5-5 and TRBJ2-1; a weak D match, TRBD2 (6 bases). The V gene's germline CDR1 is SGHKS and CDR2 YYEKEE (reference sequence). V gave up 3 bases and J gave up 3 bases, with 13 bases separating them. This CDR3 region has 15 residues. This CDR3 is CASSSGTELYNEQFF. CDR3 nucleotides: TGTGCCAGCAGCTCCGGGACTGAACTCTACAATGAGCAGTTCTTC.

The rearrangement joins TRBV7-9 to TRBJ1-1, with a tentative D call TRBD1 (6 bases). Per the germline V gene, CDR1 is SEHNR and CDR2 is FQNEAQ (reference sequence). This CDR3 spans 14 amino acids. Trimming took 5 bases from V and 5 from J, leaving 15 bases between them. CDR3: CASSPQGVGTEAFF. The DNA of the CDR3 is TGTGCCAGCAGCCCACAGGGAGTCGGGACTGAAGCTTTCTTT.

The chain is built from TRBV2 and TRBJ1-5; D is undetermined. This CDR3 is built from 13 residues. Germline V gives CDR1 SNHLY, CDR2 FYNNEI. The V and J ends lost 1 base and 6 bases respectively, with 7 bases between them. The CDR3 DNA follows: TGTGCCAGCAGTGAAGGCGTTGGTCAGCCCCAGCATTTT. It is translated as CASSEGVGQPQHF.

The chain joins TRBV28 to TRBJ1-5; possible D gene TRBD1, 5 bases. The CDR3 has 16 amino acids. V was pared by 4 bases and J by 3 bases, with 16 bases between. Germline assignment: CDR1 MDHEN and CDR2 SYDVKM. CDR3 bases: TGTGCCAGCAGTTCAGCCCACAGGCAAATCAATCAGCCCCAGCATTTT. It codes for CASSSAHRQINQPQHF. Looking up the rest from reference TRBV28 and TRBJ1-5 gives the full variable domain: DVKVTQSSRYLVKRTGEKVFLECVQDMDHENMFWYRQDPGLGLRLIYFSYDVKMKEKGDIPEGYSVSREKKERFSLILESASTNQTSMYLCASSSAHRQINQPQHFGDGTRLSIL.

The chain employs TRBV7-2 and TRBJ2-5; a possible D gene is TRBD2 (5 bases). The germline gives CDR1 SGHTA, CDR2 FQGNSA. With 1 base removed from V and 5 bases from J, the gap between germline ends came to 17 bases. This CDR3 has 16 amino acids. The CDR3 is CASSLDLAGQAETQYF. The CDR3 nucleotides are TGTGCCAGCAGCTTAGACTTGGCGGGTCAGGCGGAGACCCAGTACTTC.

The chain links TRBV5-6 to TRBJ1-6; TRBD1 matches at 8 bases. The CDR3 totals 14 residues. Germline loops: CDR1 SGHDT, CDR2 YYEEEE. The V segment lost 4 bases and the J segment 7 bases; nucleotides outside the gene matches: 4. CDR3 nucleotide sequence: TGTGCCAGCAGCCCCCGGGACAGGAATTCACCCCTCCACTTT. Translating gives CASSPRDRNSPLHF.

The CDR3: CASRLRVNEKLFF. CDR3 DNA sequence: TGTGCCAGCAGGCTGAGGGTTAATGAAAAACTGTTTTTT. The chain has TRBV27 and TRBJ1-4, with D uncertain. CDR3 size: 13 residues. Trimming pared 6 bases from V and 4 bases from J, leaving 9 bases between. Germline V gene sequence: CDR1 MNHEY, CDR2 SMNVEV (reference sequence).

J is TRBJ1-3 and V is TRBV6-5, with D possibly being TRBD1 (6 bases). Germline V gives CDR1 MNHEY, CDR2 SVGAGI. The CDR3 runs 13 residues. The germline V and J ends were trimmed by 6 bases and 3 bases, with 9 bases remaining between them. CDR3 nucleotides: TGTGCCAGCAGGGGGGCTGATGGAAACACCATATATTTT. Its translation: CASRGADGNTIYF.

About this clone: This sample includes further DNA sequences coding for the same CDR3. The rearrangement links TRBV7-2 to TRBJ2-5, with TRBD2 identical over 7 bases. The CDR3 runs to 14 residues. The trim removed 3 bases at V and 2 bases at J, leaving 3 bases unmatched. CDR1 and CDR2 from the germline V gene are SGHTA and FQGNSA. The CDR3 bases are TGTGCCAGCAGCTTCCAGGGAGGGCAAGAGACCCAGTACTTC. Encoded protein: CASSFQGGQETQYF.

V and J are TRBV11-2 and TRBJ2-1; 10 positions agree with TRBD2. The J segment lost 6 bases and the V segment lost 5 bases, leaving 4 bases of the junction unmatched. The germline V gene encodes CDR1 SGHAT and CDR2 FQNNGV. The CDR3 covers 14 residues. The CDR3 loop is CASSPGTSVNEQFF. CDR3 nucleotide sequence: TGTGCCAGCAGCCCTGGGACTAGCGTCAATGAGCAGTTCTTC.

The V and J genes are TRBV2 and TRBJ1-5; D uncertain. V lost 5 bases to trimming and J lost 6 bases, with 8 bases between them. CDR1 and CDR2 (germline): SNHLY, FYNNEI. The CDR3 is made up of 12 amino acids. CDR3 residues: CASSLSPQPQHF. DNA for the CDR3: TGTGCCAGCAGTTTGAGTCCTCAGCCCCAGCATTTT.

This chain uses TRBV2 with TRBJ2-1, with 7 bases that match TRBD1. The CDR3 is made up of 16 amino acids. V was clipped by 1 base and J by 2 bases; unmatched bases: 5. CDR1 and CDR2 (germline): SNHLY, FYNNEI. The chain's CDR3 is CASSEEQGFPYNEQFF. For the CDR3, the DNA is TGTGCCAGCAGTGAAGAACAGGGGTTCCCCTACAATGAGCAGTTCTTC.

The chain is built from TRBV7-9 and TRBJ1-1; D might be TRBD1 (5 bases). Trimming removed 5 bases from V and 4 bases from J, with 14 bases in between. CDR3 length equals 14 residues. Germline V lookup: CDR1 SEHNR, CDR2 FQNEAQ (reference sequence). Here the CDR3 reads CASSPQTEITEAFF. DNA of the CDR3: TGTGCCAGCAGCCCACAGACAGAAATCACTGAAGCTTTCTTT. The whole variable domain, remainder taken from reference TRBV7-9 and TRBJ1-1, is DTGVSQNPRHKITKRGQNVTFRCDPISEHNRLYWYRQTLGQGPEFLTYFQNEAQLEKSRLLSDRFSAERPKGSFSTLEIQRTEQGDSAMYLCASSPQTEITEAFFGQGTRLTVV.

The chain recombines TRBV27 with TRBJ1-1; a weak D match, TRBD1 (6 bases). V was clipped by 3 bases and J by 2 bases, with 10 bases between them. Germline loops: CDR1 MNHEY, CDR2 SMNVEV (reference sequence). There are 14 residues in the CDR3. In DNA, the CDR3 is TGTGCCAGCAGTTTCCACAGGGATAACACTGAAGCTTTCTTT. Translated, it gives CASSFHRDNTEAFF.

The chain couples TRBV7-2 to TRBJ1-4; 7 bases align to TRBD1. The J segment lost 11 bases and the V segment lost 2 bases, leaving 11 bases of the junction unmatched. The CDR3 runs 15 residues. CDR1 SGHTA and CDR2 FQGNSA come from the germline V gene. The DNA of the CDR3 is TGTGCCAGCAGCTTATCGACAGGGCCCCTATGGAAACTGTTTTTT. It translates to CASSLSTGPLWKLFF. Full variable domain (missing parts from reference TRBV7-2 and TRBJ1-4): GAGVSQSPSNKVTEKGKDVELRCDPISGHTALYWYRQSLGQGLEFLIYFQGNSAPDKSGLPSDRFSAERTGGSVSTLTIQRTQQEDSAVYLCASSLSTGPLWKLFFGSGTQLSVL.

The gene calls are TRBV19 and TRBJ1-1, with a weak D call TRBD1 (5 bases). V was pared by 5 bases and J by 6 bases, with 16 bases between. The CDR3 consists of 14 residues. Germline V gene data show CDR1 as LNHDA and CDR2 as SQIVND (reference sequence). This CDR3 is CASSLGGGLAEAFF. The CDR3 coding sequence is TGTGCCAGTAGTCTGGGGGGAGGGTTGGCTGAAGCTTTCTTT.